The clone carrying this TCR beta chain has only a few counts. TCRdb re-derived calls from the 5' RACE reads in MiXCR, one entry per CDR3 protein. The data contain roughly 90,000 distinct CDR3 sequences, roughly 8.3% of them singletons. These data come from a study of CD8 T cells in ankylosing spondylitis. The V end was cut by 4 bases, the J end by 0 bases, with 13 bases between. The CDR3 contains 14 residues. Germline V gene data show CDR1 as SQVTM and CDR2 as ANQGSEA. The rearrangement links TRBV29-1 to TRBJ2-7, with D maybe TRBD2 (5 bases). This TCR came from a male donor with ankylosing spondylitis or in good health (not recorded which). The sample was blood, either unsorted or a sorted T cell fraction (not recorded which). The CDR3 loop is CSVVGGSSSYEQYF. The DNA of the CDR3 is TGCAGCGTTGTAGGAGGTTCCAGCTCCTACGAGCAGTACTTC.